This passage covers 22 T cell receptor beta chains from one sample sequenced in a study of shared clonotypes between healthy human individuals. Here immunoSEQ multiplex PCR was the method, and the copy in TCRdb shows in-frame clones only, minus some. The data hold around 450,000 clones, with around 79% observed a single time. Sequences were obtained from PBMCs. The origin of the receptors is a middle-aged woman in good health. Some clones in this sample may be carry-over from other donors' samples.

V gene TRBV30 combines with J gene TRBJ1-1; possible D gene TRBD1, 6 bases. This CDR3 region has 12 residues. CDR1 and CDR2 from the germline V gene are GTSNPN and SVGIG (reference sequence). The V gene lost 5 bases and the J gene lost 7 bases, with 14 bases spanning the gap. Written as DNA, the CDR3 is TGTGCCTGGGCTTCGGAGGGGGGTGAAGCTTTCTTT. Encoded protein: CAWASEGGEAFF.

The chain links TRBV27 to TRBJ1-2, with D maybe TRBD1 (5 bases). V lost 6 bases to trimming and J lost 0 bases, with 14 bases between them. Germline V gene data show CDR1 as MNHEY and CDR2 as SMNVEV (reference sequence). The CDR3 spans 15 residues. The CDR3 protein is CASRRDPGANYGYTF. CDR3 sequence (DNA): TGTGCCAGCAGACGGGACCCTGGAGCTAACTATGGCTACACCTTC.

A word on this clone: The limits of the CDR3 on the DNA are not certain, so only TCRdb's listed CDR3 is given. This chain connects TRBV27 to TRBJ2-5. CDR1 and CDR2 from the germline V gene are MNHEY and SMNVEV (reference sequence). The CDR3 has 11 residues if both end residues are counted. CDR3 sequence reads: CASSFLETQYF.

The chain's CDR3 is CASSSLGTGAGNTIYF. DNA of the CDR3: TGTGCCAGCTCGTCCCTGGGGACAGGGGCTGGAAACACCATATATTTT. V and J are TRBV18 and TRBJ1-3, with 10 nucleotides matching TRBD1. Trimming took 6 bases from V and 2 from J; bases not matched to a gene: 7. CDR3 length equals 16 residues. Germline assignment: CDR1 KGHSH and CDR2 LQKENI.

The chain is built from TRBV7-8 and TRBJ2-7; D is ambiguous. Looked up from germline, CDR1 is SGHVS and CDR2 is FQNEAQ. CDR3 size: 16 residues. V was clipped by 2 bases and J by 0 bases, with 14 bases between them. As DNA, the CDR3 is TGTGCCAGCAGCTTATGGGCAGGTCAATACTCCTACGAGCAGTACTTC. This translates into CASSLWAGQYSYEQYF. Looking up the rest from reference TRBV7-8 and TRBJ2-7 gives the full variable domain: GAGVSQSPRYKVAKRGQDVALRCDPISGHVSLFWYQQALGQGPEFLTYFQNEAQLDKSGLPSDRFFAERPEGSVSTLKIQRTQQEDSAVYLCASSLWAGQYSYEQYFGPGTRLTVT.

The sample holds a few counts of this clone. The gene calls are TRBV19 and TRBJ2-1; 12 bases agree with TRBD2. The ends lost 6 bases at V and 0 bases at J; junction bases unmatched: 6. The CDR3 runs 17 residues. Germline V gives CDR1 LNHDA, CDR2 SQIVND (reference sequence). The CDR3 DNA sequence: TGTGCCAGTAGGACTAGCGGGAGCTTCAGCTCCTACAATGAGCAGTTCTTC. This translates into CASRTSGSFSSYNEQFF.

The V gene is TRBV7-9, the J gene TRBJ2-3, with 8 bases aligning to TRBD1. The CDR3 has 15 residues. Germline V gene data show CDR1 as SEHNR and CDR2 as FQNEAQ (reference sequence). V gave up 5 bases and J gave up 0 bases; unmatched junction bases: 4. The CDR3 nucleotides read TGTGCCAGCAGCCGCAGGGGGCCTAGCACAGATACGCAGTATTTT. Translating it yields CASSRRGPSTDTQYF.

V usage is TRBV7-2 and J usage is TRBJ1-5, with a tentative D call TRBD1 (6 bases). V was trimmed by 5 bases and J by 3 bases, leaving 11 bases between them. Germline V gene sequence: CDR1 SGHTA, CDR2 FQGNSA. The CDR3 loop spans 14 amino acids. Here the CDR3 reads CASSLGQNNQPQHF. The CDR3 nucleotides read TGTGCCAGCAGCCTCGGACAGAACAATCAGCCCCAGCATTTT.

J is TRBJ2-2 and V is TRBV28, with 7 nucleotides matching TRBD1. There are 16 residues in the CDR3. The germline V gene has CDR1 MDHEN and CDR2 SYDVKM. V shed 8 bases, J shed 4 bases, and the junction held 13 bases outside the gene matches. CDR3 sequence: CASLGGVGLATGELFF. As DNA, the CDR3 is TGTGCCAGCTTAGGGGGCGTAGGACTGGCCACCGGGGAGCTGTTTTTT.

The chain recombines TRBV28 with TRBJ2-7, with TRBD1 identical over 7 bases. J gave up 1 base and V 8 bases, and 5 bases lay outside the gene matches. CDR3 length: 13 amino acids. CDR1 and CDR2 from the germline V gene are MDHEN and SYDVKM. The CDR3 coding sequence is TGTGCCAGCCTGTTGGGACAGTCCTACGAGCAGTACTTC. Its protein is CASLLGQSYEQYF.

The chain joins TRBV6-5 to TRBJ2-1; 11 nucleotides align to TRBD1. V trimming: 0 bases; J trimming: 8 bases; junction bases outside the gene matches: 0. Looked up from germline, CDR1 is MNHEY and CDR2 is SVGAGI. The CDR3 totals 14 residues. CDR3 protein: CASSYSGQGDEQFF. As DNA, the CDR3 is TGTGCCAGCAGTTACTCGGGACAGGGGGATGAGCAGTTCTTC.

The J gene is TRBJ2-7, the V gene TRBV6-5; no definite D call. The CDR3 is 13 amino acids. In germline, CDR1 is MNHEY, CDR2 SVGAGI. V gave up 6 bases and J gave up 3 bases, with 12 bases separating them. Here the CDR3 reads CASRRGRNYEQYF. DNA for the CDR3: TGTGCCAGCAGACGCGGACGCAACTACGAGCAGTACTTC.

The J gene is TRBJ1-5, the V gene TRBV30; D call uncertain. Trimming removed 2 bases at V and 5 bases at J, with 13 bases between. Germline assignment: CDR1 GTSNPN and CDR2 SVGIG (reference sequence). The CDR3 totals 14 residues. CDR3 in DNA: TGTGCCTGGAGTAAGTCGAGAACGGATCAGCCCCAGCATTTT. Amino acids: CAWSKSRTDQPQHF.

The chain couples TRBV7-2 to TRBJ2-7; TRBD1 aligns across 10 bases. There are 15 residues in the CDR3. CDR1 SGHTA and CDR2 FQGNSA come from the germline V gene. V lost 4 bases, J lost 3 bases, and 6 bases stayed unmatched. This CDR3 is CASSSGGTGVYEQYF. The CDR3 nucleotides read TGTGCCAGCAGCTCGGGGGGGACAGGGGTCTACGAGCAGTACTTC.

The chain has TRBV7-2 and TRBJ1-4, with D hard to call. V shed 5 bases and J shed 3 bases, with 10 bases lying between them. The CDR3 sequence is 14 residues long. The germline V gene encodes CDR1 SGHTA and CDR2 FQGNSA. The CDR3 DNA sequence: TGTGCCAGCAGCGCCACCGGGCCTAATGAAAAACTGTTTTTT. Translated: CASSATGPNEKLFF. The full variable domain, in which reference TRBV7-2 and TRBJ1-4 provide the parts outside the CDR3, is GAGVSQSPSNKVTEKGKDVELRCDPISGHTALYWYRQSLGQGLEFLIYFQGNSAPDKSGLPSDRFSAERTGGSVSTLTIQRTQQEDSAVYLCASSATGPNEKLFFGSGTQLSVL.

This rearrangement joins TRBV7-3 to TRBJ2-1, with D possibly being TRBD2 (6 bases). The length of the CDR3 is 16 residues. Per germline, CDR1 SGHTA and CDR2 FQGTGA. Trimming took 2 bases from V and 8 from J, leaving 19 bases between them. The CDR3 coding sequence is TGTGCCAGCAGCTTAGGGGTAGCGGATTCATTCGATGAGCAGTTCTTC. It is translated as CASSLGVADSFDEQFF.

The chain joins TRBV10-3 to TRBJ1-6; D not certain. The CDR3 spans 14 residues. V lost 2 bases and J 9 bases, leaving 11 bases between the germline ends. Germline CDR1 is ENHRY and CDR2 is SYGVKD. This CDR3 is CAISEAGGVSPLHF. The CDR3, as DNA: TGTGCCATCAGTGAGGCGGGCGGGGTTTCACCCCTCCACTTT.

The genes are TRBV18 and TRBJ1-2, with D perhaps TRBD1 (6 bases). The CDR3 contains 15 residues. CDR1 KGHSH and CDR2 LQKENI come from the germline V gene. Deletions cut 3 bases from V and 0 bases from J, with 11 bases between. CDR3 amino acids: CASSPMDSPNYGYTF. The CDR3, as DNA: TGTGCCAGCTCACCGATGGACAGCCCTAACTATGGCTACACCTTC.

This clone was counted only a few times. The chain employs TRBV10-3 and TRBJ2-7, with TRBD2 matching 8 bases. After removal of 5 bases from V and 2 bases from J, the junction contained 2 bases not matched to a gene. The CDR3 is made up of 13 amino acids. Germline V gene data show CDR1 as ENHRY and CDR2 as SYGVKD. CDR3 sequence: CAISTREAYEQYF. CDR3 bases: TGTGCCATCAGTACGCGGGAGGCCTACGAGCAGTACTTC.

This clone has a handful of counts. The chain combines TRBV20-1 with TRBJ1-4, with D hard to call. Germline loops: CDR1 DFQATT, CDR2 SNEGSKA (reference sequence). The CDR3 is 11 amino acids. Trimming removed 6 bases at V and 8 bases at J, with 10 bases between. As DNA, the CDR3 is TGCAGTGCCTACCGGTCGGAAAAACTGTTTTTT. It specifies CSAYRSEKLFF.

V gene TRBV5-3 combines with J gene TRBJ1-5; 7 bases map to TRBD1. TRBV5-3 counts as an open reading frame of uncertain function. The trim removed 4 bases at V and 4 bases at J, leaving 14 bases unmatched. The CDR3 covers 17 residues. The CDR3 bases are TGTGCCAGAAGCCAGAAGGGGCGGACAGGTCAGAATCAGCCCCAGCATTTT. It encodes CARSQKGRTGQNQPQHF.

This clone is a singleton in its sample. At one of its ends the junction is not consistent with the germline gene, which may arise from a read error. The CDR3 sequence: CASSLSPSYEQYF. The CDR3, as DNA: TGTGCCAGCAGTCTCTCCCCCTCCTATGAGCAGTACTTC. This chain uses TRBV6-6 with TRBJ2-7, with D unresolved. This CDR3 region has 13 residues. The germline V gene has CDR1 MNHNY and CDR2 SVGAGI (reference sequence).